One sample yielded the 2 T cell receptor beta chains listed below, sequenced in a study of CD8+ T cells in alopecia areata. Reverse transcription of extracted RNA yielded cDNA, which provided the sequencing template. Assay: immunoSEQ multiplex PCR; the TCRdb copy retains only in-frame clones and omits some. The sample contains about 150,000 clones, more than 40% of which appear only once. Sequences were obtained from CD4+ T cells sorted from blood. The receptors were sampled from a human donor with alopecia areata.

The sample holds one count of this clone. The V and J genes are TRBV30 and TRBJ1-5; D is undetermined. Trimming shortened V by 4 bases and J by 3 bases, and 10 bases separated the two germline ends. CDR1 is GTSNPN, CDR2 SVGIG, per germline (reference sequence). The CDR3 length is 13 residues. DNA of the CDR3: TGTGCCTGGACCCGGGCCTCCAATCAGCCCCAGCATTTT. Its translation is CAWTRASNQPQHF.

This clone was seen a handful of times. The CDR3 DNA is TGTGCCAGCAGTGCGTGGCAGGGTGAAGCTTTCTTT. Residues: CASSAWQGEAFF. The rearrangement joins TRBV2 to TRBJ1-1, with D maybe TRBD1 (5 bases). The V gene lost 4 bases and the J gene lost 7 bases, with 10 bases spanning the gap. The CDR3 totals 12 residues. Germline loops: CDR1 SNHLY, CDR2 FYNNEI.